Below, one T cell receptor (beta chain) is given with its context. This CDR3 contains 13 residues. Germline V gene sequence: CDR1 MNHEY, CDR2 SMNVEV (reference sequence). V shed 1 base and J shed 7 bases, with 10 bases lying between them. Per sample, the assay covered 95,000 to 100,000 TCR templates. Measured with immunoSEQ multiplex PCR; TCRdb has only the in-frame clones, and not every one. The sample has some 56,000 clones, about 98% seen once. The data were taken from a study of siplizumab effects on memory and regulatory T cells. Where a few donor pairs were concerned, the unstimulated naive, memory, effector memory and TEMRA subsets underwent sequencing.

The receptor's source is a human donor in good health. The specimen was naive CD8+ T cells sorted from blood. V is TRBV27 and J is TRBJ1-1; D not certain. The CDR3: CASSLYPQSEAFF. CDR3 in DNA: TGTGCCAGCAGTTTATATCCCCAGAGTGAAGCTTTCTTT.